A single sample is the source of the 21 T cell receptor beta chains below, sequenced in a study of blood T cell repertoires in COVID-19. Sequencing used immunoSEQ multiplex PCR; TCRdb keeps in-frame clones, though not all of them. The sample carries about 150,000 clones, around 90% recorded once. The sample consisted of PBMCs or T cells enriched from blood (not recorded which). Source of these receptors: a woman aged 40 to 50 who had been exposed to COVID-19.

This chain joins TRBV10-1 and TRBJ2-7, with 10 nucleotides matching TRBD2. In germline, CDR1 is WNHNN, CDR2 SYGVQD (reference sequence). The V and J ends lost 7 bases and 4 bases, in that order; junction bases with no gene match: 10. The CDR3 runs to 15 residues. The CDR3 is CASTIAGGPFYEQYF. The CDR3 coding sequence is TGCGCCAGCACAATAGCGGGAGGACCTTTTTACGAGCAGTACTTC.

This chain joins TRBV9 and TRBJ2-2, with 8 bases identical to TRBD1. Germline V lookup: CDR1 SGDLS, CDR2 YYNGEE. This CDR3 region has 15 residues. Trimming at V came to 4 bases and at J to 3 bases, leaving 5 bases not matched to a gene. The CDR3 spells CASSLQDRDTGELFF. The CDR3 DNA is TGTGCCAGCAGCCTCCAGGACAGGGACACCGGGGAGCTGTTTTTT.

This sequence joins TRBV28 and TRBJ2-5, with D perhaps matching TRBD2 (6 bases). Germline CDR1 MDHEN, CDR2 SYDVKM. Trimming pared 5 bases from V and 4 bases from J, leaving 20 bases between. There are 16 residues in the CDR3. CDR3 DNA: TGTGCCAGCAGTGGCTCTGGGGGAGGTTTCGGAGAGACCCAGTACTTC. Protein sequence: CASSGSGGGFGETQYF.

V gene TRBV4-2 combines with J gene TRBJ1-2; 12 nucleotides match TRBD1. The CDR3 contains 18 residues. The germline CDR1 and CDR2 sequences are LGHNA and YNFKEQ. Losses at the gene ends were 0 bases for V and 4 bases for J; bases not matched to a gene: 9. The CDR3 DNA reads TGTGCCAGCAGCCAAGACGGGACAGGGGGCCAGGCGGGCTATGGCTACACCTTC. Amino acids: CASSQDGTGGQAGYGYTF.

J is TRBJ2-2 and V is TRBV6-6; 8 bases map to TRBD1. The trim removed 6 bases at V and 5 bases at J, leaving 8 bases unmatched. In germline, CDR1 is MNHNY, CDR2 SVGAGI (reference sequence). The CDR3 loop spans 15 amino acids. This CDR3 reads CASSRGRVDTGELFF. DNA of the CDR3: TGTGCCAGCAGCAGGGGGCGAGTAGATACCGGGGAGCTGTTTTTT.

The V call is TRBV29-1, the J call TRBJ2-1, with 10 bases identical to TRBD2. The CDR3 length is 17 residues. CDR1 is SQVTM and CDR2 is ANQGSEA in the germline V gene. Trimming cost V 1 base and J 2 bases; bases outside gene matches: 8. In nucleotides, the CDR3 is TGCAGCGTTGAAGGGAATGTACTAGCGGGAACCTACAATGAGCAGTTCTTC. Its translation is CSVEGNVLAGTYNEQFF.

The chain is built from TRBV5-1 and TRBJ1-4, with no clear D. CDR1 and CDR2 (germline): SGHRS, YFSETQ. The ends were cut back, 0 bases at V and 0 bases at J, with 6 bases in the middle. The CDR3 totals 15 residues. The DNA of the CDR3 is TGCGCCAGCAGCTTGGACAGTTCAACTAATGAAAAACTGTTTTTT. This sequence encodes CASSLDSSTNEKLFF.

V is TRBV5-4 and J is TRBJ2-2; TRBD1 might be the D (5 bases). V was pared by 0 bases and J by 6 bases, with 9 bases between. CDR3 size: 14 residues. The germline CDR1 and CDR2 sequences are SGHNT and YYREEE (reference sequence). CDR3 DNA: TGTGCCAGCAGCTTGGTGTCACAGGCCGGGGAGCTGTTTTTT. This sequence encodes CASSLVSQAGELFF.

This chain links TRBV20-1 with TRBJ1-5, with D possibly TRBD1 on 5 matching bases. From germline, CDR1 is DFQATT and CDR2 SNEGSKA (reference sequence). V lost 3 bases, J lost 5 bases, and 11 bases lay in between. This CDR3 spans 13 amino acids. CDR3 loop: CSASPGEYQPQHF. In nucleotides, the CDR3 is TGCAGTGCTAGTCCGGGGGAATATCAGCCCCAGCATTTT.

V is TRBV6-6 and J is TRBJ1-1; unclear D gene. CDR1 and CDR2 from the germline V gene are MNHNY and SVGAGI (reference sequence). V lost 6 bases and J lost 3, with 11 bases in between. The CDR3 runs to 13 residues. CDR3 amino acids: CASRGGLDTEAFF. CDR3 sequence (DNA): TGTGCCAGCAGAGGAGGGCTGGACACTGAAGCTTTCTTT.

The chain carries TRBV24-1 and TRBJ2-3, with D tentatively TRBD1 (6 bases). V gave up 4 bases and J gave up 10 bases, with 14 bases separating them. The CDR3 covers 13 residues. CDR1 is KGHDR and CDR2 is SFDVKD in the germline V gene. CDR3 nucleotide sequence: TGTGCCACCAGTGAGGCAGGGGTAAAGGCGCAGTATTTT. This encodes CATSEAGVKAQYF.

The chain couples TRBV5-1 to TRBJ2-2, with 15 positions matching TRBD2. The germline gives CDR1 SGHRS, CDR2 YFSETQ. CDR3 length: 19 amino acids. V was clipped by 2 bases and J by 0 bases; unmatched bases: 5. The CDR3 loop is CASSFGLAGGPSNTGELFF. CDR3 in DNA: TGCGCCAGCAGCTTTGGACTAGCGGGGGGGCCTTCGAACACCGGGGAGCTGTTTTTT.

The chain is built from TRBV2 and TRBJ1-5; 8 bases are shared with TRBD1. V gave up 8 bases and J gave up 1 base; unmatched junction bases: 7. The CDR3 runs 15 residues. Germline CDR1 SNHLY, CDR2 FYNNEI. CDR3 in DNA: TGTGCCAGCGGGACAGGTTCGTTGAGCAATCAGCCCCAGCATTTT. It codes for CASGTGSLSNQPQHF. Full variable domain (outside the CDR3, taken from reference TRBV2 and TRBJ1-5): EPEVTQTPSHQVTQMGQEVILRCVPISNHLYFYWYRQILGQKVEFLVSFYNNEISEKSEIFDDQFSVERPDGSNFTLKIRSTKLEDSAMYFCASGTGSLSNQPQHFGDGTRLSIL.

The genes are TRBV14 and TRBJ2-7; 9 nucleotides match TRBD1. In germline, CDR1 is SGHDN, CDR2 FVKESK. CDR3 length equals 15 residues. V shed 5 bases and J 7 bases; nucleotides not matched to a gene: 12. The CDR3 region has the DNA TGTGCCAGCAGCGCACCCTGGGACAGGGTGGGAGAGCAGTACTTC. It translates to CASSAPWDRVGEQYF. The complete variable domain, with remaining parts taken from reference TRBV14 and TRBJ2-7, reads EAGVTQFPSHSVIEKGQTVTLRCDPISGHDNLYWYRRVMGKEIKFLLHFVKESKQDESGMPNNRFLAERTGGTYSTLKVQPAELEDSGVYFCASSAPWDRVGEQYFGPGTRLTVT.

The chain has TRBV12-3 or TRBV12-4 and TRBJ2-4; 7 bases fit TRBD2. Germline trimming cut 4 bases from V and 3 bases from J; bases unmatched to any gene: 0. The CDR3 is made up of 13 amino acids. DNA of the CDR3: TGTGCCAGCAGTTCGGGGGGCAAAAACATTCAGTACTTC. Encoded protein: CASSSGGKNIQYF.

The rearrangement uses TRBV6-5 and TRBJ2-7; D may be TRBD1 (6 bases). V was shortened by 2 bases and J by 2 bases, with 7 bases between the two germline ends. The CDR3 runs 13 residues. Germline V gives CDR1 MNHEY, CDR2 SVGAGI. CDR3 residues: CASSYRTAYEQYF. The CDR3 nucleotides read TGTGCCAGCAGTTACAGGACAGCCTACGAGCAGTACTTC.

The DNA for the CDR3 is TGTGCCAGCAGCTCGACAGGGGGCCAAGAGACCCAGTACTTC. Amino acids: CASSSTGGQETQYF. The chain couples TRBV7-3 to TRBJ2-5, with 9 bases aligning to TRBD1. The V gene end was trimmed by 4 bases and the J gene end by 1 base; junction bases not matched to a gene: 1. The CDR3 has 14 amino acids. The germline V gene encodes CDR1 SGHTA and CDR2 FQGTGA.

The J gene is TRBJ2-5, the V gene TRBV19; the match to TRBD2 covers 12 bases. The CDR3 contains 15 residues. Trimming took 8 bases from V and 6 from J; bases not matched to a gene: 10. Germline V gives CDR1 LNHDA, CDR2 SQIVND (reference sequence). This CDR3 reads CASQNLAGGRQTQYF. As DNA, the CDR3 is TGTGCCAGTCAAAACCTAGCGGGAGGGCGGCAGACCCAGTACTTC.

The chain links TRBV11-3 to TRBJ2-2, with D possibly matching TRBD2 (5 bases). The CDR3 extends over 14 amino acids. The germline gives CDR1 SGHNT, CDR2 YENEEA. The ends were cut back, 6 bases at V and 3 bases at J, with 11 bases in the middle. The CDR3 DNA is TGTGCCAGCAGGCCCGGACTCGACACCGGGGAGCTGTTTTTT. As protein: CASRPGLDTGELFF.

At least ten counts were recorded for this clone. V gene TRBV28 combines with J gene TRBJ2-1; 9 nucleotides match TRBD2. The CDR3 length is 17 residues. The ends lost 5 bases at V and 3 bases at J; junction bases unmatched: 11. CDR1 and CDR2 (germline): MDHEN, SYDVKM. The CDR3 bases are TGTGCCAGCAGTCCAGCGGGAGGCCTCCCTCTCTACAATGAGCAGTTCTTC. It is translated as CASSPAGGLPLYNEQFF. Full variable domain (rest looked up from reference TRBV28 and TRBJ2-1): DVKVTQSSRYLVKRTGEKVFLECVQDMDHENMFWYRQDPGLGLRLIYFSYDVKMKEKGDIPEGYSVSREKKERFSLILESASTNQTSMYLCASSPAGGLPLYNEQFFGPGTRLTVL.

The CDR3 region has the DNA TGTGCCAGCAGACATACTAGCGGGAGCACAGATACGCAGTATTTT. This codes for CASRHTSGSTDTQYF. V is TRBV3-1 (or the pseudogene TRBV3-2) and J is TRBJ2-3, with 9 bases that match TRBD2. V was pared by 6 bases and J by 0 bases, with 4 bases of the junction left unmatched. This CDR3 region has 15 residues. CDR1 LGHDT and CDR2 YNNKEL come from the germline V gene (reference sequence).